A single sample gave rise to the 24 T cell receptor beta chains below, sequenced in a study of blood T cell repertoires in COVID-19. The table came from immunoSEQ multiplex PCR; TCRdb's copy has only in-frame clones and leaves some out. The sample holds some 30,000 clones; roughly 85% are singletons and the top ten take 5% to 7.5%. The sequenced sample consisted of peripheral blood. These receptors were collected from a man between 60 and 75 years old with active COVID-19.

The CDR3 loop is CASILQETQYF. The DNA of the CDR3 is TGTGCCAGCATCCTGCAAGAGACCCAGTACTTC. The chain joins TRBV6-5 to TRBJ2-5; D gene ambiguous. Germline V CDR1 and CDR2: MNHEY, SVGAGI. The CDR3 covers 11 residues. The ends were cut back, 7 bases at V and 2 bases at J, with 5 bases in the middle.

In DNA, the CDR3 is TGTGCCAGCAGTTTATCCGGGTCAGCTAATGAAAAACTGTTTTTT. Encoded protein: CASSLSGSANEKLFF. The chain carries TRBV28 and TRBJ1-4; D call uncertain. The CDR3 spans 15 residues. The germline V and J ends were trimmed by 1 base and 3 bases, with 9 bases remaining between them. Germline V gene sequence: CDR1 MDHEN, CDR2 SYDVKM.

This rearrangement joins TRBV7-9 to TRBJ2-3; 11 bases are a match to TRBD2. The CDR3 length is 18 residues. Germline V gives CDR1 SEHNR, CDR2 FQNEAQ (reference sequence). V was pared by 2 bases and J by 1 base, with 8 bases of the junction left unmatched. CDR3 nucleotides: TGTGCCAGCAGCTTACGCCCCGGGACTAGCGGCCGCACAGATACGCAGTATTTT. Translated: CASSLRPGTSGRTDTQYF.

This chain links TRBV2 with TRBJ2-3; D remains unclear. The germline CDR1 and CDR2 sequences are SNHLY and FYNNEI. Trimming cost V 5 bases and J 5 bases, with 8 bases left between them. The CDR3 is 12 residues long. The CDR3: CASSFSLDTQYF. The CDR3, as DNA: TGTGCCAGCAGTTTTTCTTTAGATACGCAGTATTTT.

V is TRBV18 and J is TRBJ2-7; 9 bases agree with TRBD2. CDR1 and CDR2 from the germline V gene are KGHSH and LQKENI. V was pared by 0 bases and J by 7 bases, with 7 bases of the junction left unmatched. CDR3 length: 15 residues. The CDR3 DNA sequence: TGTGCCAGCTCACCACCGCGCGGGAGGGCCGAGGAGCAGTACTTC. Residues: CASSPPRGRAEEQYF. Based on the CDR3 plus reference TRBV18 and TRBJ2-7, the full variable domain is NAGVMQNPRHLVRRRGQEARLRCSPMKGHSHVYWYRQLPEEGLKFMVYLQKENIIDESGMPKERFSAEFPKEGPSILRIQQVVRGDSAAYFCASSPPRGRAEEQYFGPGTRLTVT.

The chain uses TRBV5-8 and TRBJ1-5, with D possibly being TRBD1 (6 bases). Trimming took off 4 bases at V and 8 bases at J, with 22 bases between the two ends. The CDR3 contains 16 residues. Germline values: CDR1 SGHTS, CDR2 YDEGEE. CDR3 loop: CASSRGAGALGEPQHF. The DNA for the CDR3 is TGTGCCAGCAGCCGTGGGGCAGGGGCTTTGGGGGAGCCCCAGCATTTT. Complete variable domain (other parts from reference TRBV5-8 and TRBJ1-5): EAGVTQSPTHLIKTRGQQATLRCSPISGHTSVYWYQQALGLGLQFLLWYDEGEERNRGNFPPRFSGRQFPNYSSELNVNALELEDSALYLCASSRGAGALGEPQHFGDGTRLSIL.

This sequence joins TRBV18 and TRBJ1-1, with D hard to call. Germline CDR1 KGHSH, CDR2 LQKENI. This CDR3 is built from 16 residues. Trimming shortened V by 3 bases and J by 0 bases, and 14 bases separated the two germline ends. CDR3 amino acids: CASSPSSTGMNTEAFF. The DNA for the CDR3 is TGTGCCAGCTCACCCTCGAGTACGGGTATGAACACTGAAGCTTTCTTT.

This clone was seen a few times. The V call is TRBV28, the J call TRBJ1-5; 12 nucleotides match TRBD1. With V trimmed by 3 bases and J by 6 bases, 9 bases remained unmatched. Germline CDR1 is MDHEN and CDR2 is SYDVKM. The CDR3 spans 17 residues. CDR3 coding DNA: TGTGCCAGCAGTTTGGGGACAGGGGGCGAGAAAAGTCAGCCCCAGCATTTT. Protein: CASSLGTGGEKSQPQHF. Together with reference TRBV28 and TRBJ1-5, the CDR3 gives the full variable domain: DVKVTQSSRYLVKRTGEKVFLECVQDMDHENMFWYRQDPGLGLRLIYFSYDVKMKEKGDIPEGYSVSREKKERFSLILESASTNQTSMYLCASSLGTGGEKSQPQHFGDGTRLSIL.

V and J are TRBV5-1 and TRBJ2-3; 10 nucleotides line up with TRBD2. CDR3 length: 14 amino acids. Looked up from germline, CDR1 is SGHRS and CDR2 is YFSETQ. V was clipped by 7 bases and J by 9 bases; unmatched bases: 11. The DNA of the CDR3 is TGCGCCAGCGGCCCTAGCGGGAGTGGGAGCACGCAGTATTTT. It codes for CASGPSGSGSTQYF.

This chain joins TRBV6-5 and TRBJ1-1; possible D gene TRBD1, 5 bases. Per germline, CDR1 MNHEY and CDR2 SVGAGI. The CDR3 totals 16 residues. V lost 0 bases, J lost 1 base, and 12 bases lay in between. In DNA, the CDR3 is TGTGCCAGCAGTTACTCTGTCGGGACTCAGAACACTGAAGCTTTCTTT. This translates into CASSYSVGTQNTEAFF.

This clone was picked up a small number of times. The chain uses TRBV10-3 and TRBJ2-1; D gene unclear. Germline V lookup: CDR1 ENHRY, CDR2 SYGVKD. This CDR3 is 12 amino acids long. V was cut by 4 bases and J by 10 bases, with 11 bases left in between. CDR3 region: CAISAGSPEQFF. CDR3 in DNA: TGTGCCATCAGTGCGGGTTCTCCGGAGCAGTTCTTC.

This clone was counted a single time. This sequence joins TRBV7-3 and TRBJ1-1; no clear D gene. Germline V gene sequence: CDR1 SGHTA, CDR2 FQGTGA. CDR3 length: 13 amino acids. The V end lost 0 bases, the J end lost 1 base, and 3 bases lay between the germline ends. DNA of the CDR3: TGTGCCAGCAGCTTAACCCGGAACACTGAAGCTTTCTTT. It is translated as CASSLTRNTEAFF. The full variable domain, completed using reference TRBV7-3 and TRBJ1-1, is GAGVSQTPSNKVTEKGKYVELRCDPISGHTALYWYRQSLGQGPEFLIYFQGTGAADDSGLPNDRFFAVRPEGSVSTLKIQRTERGDSAVYLCASSLTRNTEAFFGQGTRLTVV.

The chain uses TRBV5-8 and TRBJ2-5, with TRBD1 identical over 7 bases. The length of the CDR3 is 17 residues. Germline CDR1 is SGHTS and CDR2 is YDEGEE. The ends lost 4 bases at V and 0 bases at J; junction bases unmatched: 12. As DNA, the CDR3 is TGTGCCAGCAGCCCATACTACGGGACAGCCTACCAAGAGACCCAGTACTTC. As protein: CASSPYYGTAYQETQYF.

The chain uses TRBV6-5 and TRBJ1-5; D not resolved. Trimming stripped 6 bases from V and 2 bases from J, with 11 bases between. The CDR3 runs 14 residues. Germline V CDR1 and CDR2: MNHEY, SVGAGI. The CDR3 protein is CASRPRRGNQPQHF. CDR3 bases: TGTGCCAGCAGACCTAGGAGAGGCAATCAGCCCCAGCATTTT.

The V and J genes are TRBV6-5 and TRBJ2-7; TRBD2 matches at 7 bases. Unmatched junction bases numbered 8, after V lost 8 bases and J lost 7 bases. The CDR3 is 12 amino acids. Per the germline V gene, CDR1 is MNHEY and CDR2 is SVGAGI. CDR3 in amino acids: CASGRLAWEQYF. Written as DNA, the CDR3 is TGTGCCAGCGGCCGACTAGCTTGGGAGCAGTACTTC.

This rearrangement joins TRBV5-4 to TRBJ2-3; no clear D gene. CDR1 is SGHNT and CDR2 is YYREEE in the germline V gene (reference sequence). CDR3 length: 13 residues. The V end lost 0 bases, the J end lost 3 bases, and 5 bases lay between the germline ends. The CDR3 loop reads CASSLERTDTQYF. CDR3 in DNA: TGTGCCAGCAGCTTGGAGCGAACAGATACGCAGTATTTT.

This chain's CDR3 is CATSRGTGTNNEQFF. As DNA, the CDR3 is TGTGCCACCAGCAGAGGGACAGGGACCAACAATGAGCAGTTCTTC. V gene TRBV15 combines with J gene TRBJ2-1; TRBD1 aligns across 8 bases. The CDR3 totals 15 residues. Germline V gene sequence: CDR1 LNHNV, CDR2 YYDKDF (reference sequence). J lost 5 bases, V lost 1 base, and 4 bases had no gene match. The whole variable domain, filled in from reference TRBV15 and TRBJ2-1, reads DAMVIQNPRYQVTQFGKPVTLSCSQTLNHNVMYWYQQKSSQAPKLLFHYYDKDFNNEADTPDNFQSRRPNTSFCFLDIRSPGLGDTAMYLCATSRGTGTNNEQFFGPGTRLTVL.

This chain connects TRBV9 to TRBJ2-1, with 8 bases lining up with TRBD2. The CDR3 extends over 15 amino acids. Germline values: CDR1 SGDLS, CDR2 YYNGEE. The V gene end was trimmed by 0 bases and the J gene end by 4 bases; junction bases not matched to a gene: 3. CDR3 DNA sequence: TGTGCCAGCAGCGTAGAAGCGGGAGTATACAATGAGCAGTTCTTC. As protein: CASSVEAGVYNEQFF.

This chain uses TRBV5-1 with TRBJ2-2, with D unresolved. This CDR3 has 13 amino acids. V shed 2 bases and J shed 7 bases, with 9 bases lying between them. CDR1 and CDR2 (germline): SGHRS, YFSETQ. This CDR3 reads CASSFDLVGELFF. Here the CDR3 DNA reads TGCGCCAGCAGCTTCGACCTAGTCGGGGAGCTGTTTTTT.

This clone was seen a single time. The rearrangement links TRBV24-1 to TRBJ2-1; TRBD2 aligns across 7 bases. V trimming: 12 bases; J trimming: 4 bases; junction bases outside the gene matches: 8. Germline V lookup: CDR1 KGHDR, CDR2 SFDVKD. The CDR3 is 13 amino acids. In nucleotides, the CDR3 is TGTGCCGTAACCGGGACTACATACAATGAGCAGTTCTTC. Its protein product is CAVTGTTYNEQFF.

The chain couples TRBV2 to TRBJ2-1; 12 bases line up with TRBD2. This CDR3 is built from 21 residues. Trimming cost V 1 base and J 0 bases; bases outside gene matches: 13. CDR1 SNHLY and CDR2 FYNNEI come from the germline V gene. The CDR3 here is CASSEVPRTSGVNSSYNEQFF. The CDR3 coding sequence is TGTGCCAGCAGTGAAGTCCCCAGGACTAGCGGGGTGAATAGCTCCTACAATGAGCAGTTCTTC.

This chain joins TRBV27 and TRBJ2-6; TRBD2 matches at 7 bases. The CDR3 sequence is 19 residues long. Trimming at V came to 0 bases and at J to 2 bases, leaving 10 bases not matched to a gene. CDR1 is MNHEY and CDR2 is SMNVEV in the germline V gene (reference sequence). CDR3 DNA sequence: TGTGCCAGCAGTTTATCAGGGAAAGGGAGCGGGGCTGGGGCCAACGTCCTGACTTTC. Its protein is CASSLSGKGSGAGANVLTF.

The V and J genes are TRBV29-1 and TRBJ2-7, with 11 positions matching TRBD1. The junction had 6 bases not matched to a gene; V was cut back by 7 bases and J by 4 bases. Germline assignment: CDR1 SQVTM and CDR2 ANQGSEA. The CDR3 runs 13 residues. The CDR3 protein is CSGGTGGSYEQYF. In nucleotides, the CDR3 is TGCAGCGGTGGGACAGGGGGATCGTACGAGCAGTACTTC.

By share, this clone ranks as medium-sized. Other DNA sequences in the same sample also yield this CDR3. J is TRBJ2-5 and V is TRBV28; D may be TRBD1 (5 bases). Per the germline V gene, CDR1 is MDHEN and CDR2 is SYDVKM. The germline V and J ends were trimmed by 7 bases and 1 base, with 10 bases remaining between them. CDR3 length equals 13 residues. CDR3 DNA: TGTGCCAGCAAAAGGGGCGGCCAAGAGACCCAGTACTTC. Its protein is CASKRGGQETQYF.